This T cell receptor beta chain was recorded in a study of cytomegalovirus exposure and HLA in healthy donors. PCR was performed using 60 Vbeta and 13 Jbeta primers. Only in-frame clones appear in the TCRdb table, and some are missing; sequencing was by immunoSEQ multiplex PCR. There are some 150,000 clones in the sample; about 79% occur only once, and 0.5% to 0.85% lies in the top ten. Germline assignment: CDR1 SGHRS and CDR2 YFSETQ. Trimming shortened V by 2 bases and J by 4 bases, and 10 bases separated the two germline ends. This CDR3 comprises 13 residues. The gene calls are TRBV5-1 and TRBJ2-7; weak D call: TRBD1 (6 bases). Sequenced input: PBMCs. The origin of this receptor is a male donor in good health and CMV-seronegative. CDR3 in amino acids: CASSLTGSYEQYF. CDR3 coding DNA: TGCGCCAGCAGCTTAACAGGGTCGTACGAGCAGTACTTC.